The present T cell receptor (beta chain) was sequenced within a study of OX40 agonist ivuxolimab in advanced cancers. Study-wide results and limits: CD8+ T cells averaged more expanded clones than CD4+.

TCRdb's copy holds only in-frame clones and misses some; the assay was immunoSEQ multiplex PCR. This sample has around 80,000 clones, with around 85% found just once. Germline V gives CDR1 MGHRA, CDR2 YSYEKL. V lost 4 bases, J lost 11 bases, and 44 bases lay in between. There are 22 residues in the CDR3. Of note for this clone: The antigen is unknown.

The sequence was collected from an adult with an advanced solid tumor such as melanoma, head and neck, liver or kidney cancer. This material consisted of CD4+ or CD8+ T cells sorted from blood, taken in a trial of the OX40 agonist ivuxolimab. The chain combines TRBV4-1 with TRBJ1-2; TRBD1 might be the D (5 bases). CDR3 sequence (DNA): TGCGCCAGCAGCCCACTTCCCTTCATCGGGCGACGGGGCTACGGGTCCCCCTCGGGGTACACCTTC. Translation gives CASSPLPFIGRRGYGSPSGYTF.